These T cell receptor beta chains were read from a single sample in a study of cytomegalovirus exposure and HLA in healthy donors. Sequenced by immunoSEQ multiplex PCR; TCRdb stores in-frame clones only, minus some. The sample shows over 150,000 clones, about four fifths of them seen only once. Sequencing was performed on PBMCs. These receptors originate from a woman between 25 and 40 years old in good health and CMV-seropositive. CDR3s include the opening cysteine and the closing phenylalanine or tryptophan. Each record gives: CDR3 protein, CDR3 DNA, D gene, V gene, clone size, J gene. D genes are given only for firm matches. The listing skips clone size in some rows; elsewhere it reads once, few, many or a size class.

CASSFSGQGNTEAFF,TGTGCCAGCAGCTTCTCCGGACAGGGGAACACTGAAGCTTTCTTT,TRBD1,TRBV7-2,-,TRBJ1-1
CASSRQGSRNIQYF,TGTGCCAGCAGTCGACAGGGGTCTCGGAACATTCAGTACTTC,TRBD1,TRBV7-2,few,TRBJ2-4
CASSQAITGVSGNTIYF,TGCGCCAGCAGCCAAGCGATAACAGGGGTTAGTGGAAACACCATATATTTT,TRBD1,TRBV4-3,few,TRBJ1-3
CAISRGVLSSGNTIYF,TGTGCCATCAGCCGGGGGGTGCTGAGCTCTGGAAACACCATATATTTT,-,TRBV10-3,-,TRBJ1-3
CASSVGARISIDEQFF,TGTGCCAGCAGCGTAGGAGCCCGCATTAGTATAGATGAGCAGTTCTTC,-,TRBV9,-,TRBJ2-1
CASSARGGFGYTF,TGTGCCAGCAGCGCCCGGGGGGGCTTTGGCTACACCTTC,-,TRBV9,-,TRBJ1-2
CASSNRDYPLHTDTQYF,TGTGCCAGCAGCAACCGGGACTACCCCCTTCACACAGATACGCAGTATTTT,TRBD2,TRBV11-3,-,TRBJ2-3
CASSLEAGGLTGELFF,TGCGCCAGCAGCCTTGAAGCGGGGGGGCTTACCGGGGAGCTGTTTTTT,TRBD2,TRBV4-1,-,TRBJ2-2
CAISDRGDTQYF,TGTGCCATCAGTGATCGGGGAGATACGCAGTATTTT,-,TRBV10-3,few,TRBJ2-3
CASSLRQGPTGELFF,TGTGCCAGCAGCCTTCGACAGGGTCCCACCGGGGAGCTGTTTTTT,TRBD1,TRBV7-3,-,TRBJ2-2
CASSWRAGRLSTEAFF,TGCGCCAGCAGCTGGAGGGCAGGGCGATTGTCCACTGAAGCTTTCTTT,-,TRBV5-1,-,TRBJ1-1
CAWGDRGTEAFF,TGTGCCTGGGGCGACAGGGGTACTGAAGCTTTCTTT,TRBD1,TRBV30,once,TRBJ1-1
CASSLYAGREQYF,TGTGCCAGCAGTTTATATGCAGGGAGGGAGCAGTACTTC,-,TRBV28,once,TRBJ2-7
CASSLTGSSGNTIYF,TGTGCCAGCAGCTTAACAGGGAGCTCTGGAAACACCATATATTTT,-,TRBV7-2,-,TRBJ1-3
CSVGVDTNYGYTF,TGCAGCGTTGGAGTTGATACTAACTATGGCTACACCTTC,-,TRBV29-1,-,TRBJ1-2
CASGGGGRETQYF,TGTGCCAGCGGCGGGGGGGGCCGGGAGACCCAGTACTTC,TRBD2,TRBV7-7,-,TRBJ2-5
CASSQVGGGNQPQHF,TGCGCCAGCAGCCAAGTTGGGGGCGGCAATCAGCCCCAGCATTTT,-,TRBV4-3,-,TRBJ1-5
CASSRRRDSSDTQYF,TGCGCCAGCAGCCGCCGTCGGGACTCATCAGATACGCAGTATTTT,-,TRBV4-3,-,TRBJ2-3
CASSLVYRTVTYNEQFF,TGTGCCAGCAGCTTAGTCTATCGTACCGTAACCTACAATGAGCAGTTCTTC,-,TRBV7-9,-,TRBJ2-1
CASSLARLSGPRGHTEAFF,TGTGCCAGCAGCTTAGCGAGGTTATCGGGTCCCAGGGGTCACACTGAAGCTTTCTTT,-,TRBV7-9,-,TRBJ1-1
CASSQIQWRANEKLFF,TGTGCCAGCAGCCAGATACAGTGGCGGGCTAATGAAAAACTGTTTTTT,-,TRBV5-6,-,TRBJ1-4
CASSLPPGAGDSPLHF,TGTGCCAGCAGTTTACCCCCCGGGGCGGGGGATTCACCCCTCCACTTT,-,TRBV28,once,TRBJ1-6
CASSPEINQPQHF,TGTGCCAGCTCACCGGAGATCAATCAGCCCCAGCATTTT,-,TRBV18,-,TRBJ1-5
CASSMRDGTNQPQHF,TGTGCCAGTAGTATGCGGGACGGCACAAATCAGCCCCAGCATTTT,-,TRBV19,-,TRBJ1-5
CASSLQGNSGNTIYF,TGTGCCAGCAGCTTACAGGGAAACTCTGGAAACACCATATATTTT,-,TRBV7-2,-,TRBJ1-3
CASSQEWRGYGYTF,TGTGCCAGCAGCCAAGAATGGAGGGGTTATGGCTACACCTTC,-,TRBV14,once,TRBJ1-2
CSSSPTAGNTIYF,TGTTCCAGCAGCCCGACAGCTGGAAACACCATATATTTT,-,TRBV7-9,once,TRBJ1-3
CAISGTAWEPQHF,TGTGCCATCAGTGGGACAGCGTGGGAGCCCCAGCATTTT,-,TRBV10-3,-,TRBJ1-5
CASSLEPGHYEQYF,TGTGCCAGCAGCTTAGAACCAGGCCACTACGAGCAGTACTTC,-,TRBV7-2,-,TRBJ2-7
CASSPHGLAGLFGETQYF,TGTGCCAGTAGTCCGCACGGACTAGCGGGGTTGTTTGGGGAGACCCAGTACTTC,TRBD2,TRBV19,-,TRBJ2-5
CVIKQKPAYEQYF,TGTGTTATCAAGCAAAAGCCGGCCTACGAGCAGTACTTC,-,TRBV7-8,few,TRBJ2-7
CASSRLLGVGFQPQHF,TGTGCCAGCAGCCGCCTCCTCGGGGTGGGTTTCCAGCCCCAGCATTTT,-,TRBV28,few,TRBJ1-5
CASSNRGSGANVLTF,TGTGCCAGCAGTAACAGGGGTTCTGGGGCCAACGTCCTGACTTTC,TRBD1,TRBV6-5,few,TRBJ2-6
CASSTGTGGIYGYTF,TGTGCCAGCAGCACAGGGACAGGGGGCATCTATGGCTACACCTTC,TRBD1,TRBV5-6,-,TRBJ1-2
CASSIRRTPSRYEQYF,TGTGCCAGTAGTATACGCCGGACACCCTCGCGCTACGAGCAGTACTTC,-,TRBV19,-,TRBJ2-7
CASSLDPTGWTNTGELFF,TGCGCCAGCAGCTTGGACCCGACGGGGTGGACCAACACCGGGGAGCTGTTTTTT,-,TRBV5-1,-,TRBJ2-2